The 5 T cell receptor beta chains reported below all come from one sample, sequenced in a study of blood T cell repertoires in COVID-19. TCRdb's copy holds only in-frame clones and misses some; the assay was immunoSEQ multiplex PCR. Seen here are 300,000 to 450,000 clones, 89% observed once, and the top ten hold around 2.8%. The sample consisted of peripheral blood. All receptors derive from a woman aged 25 to 39 with COVID-19, enrolled during active disease.

CDR3 DNA: TGTGCTACCAGCAGGGGCCCCGAAGTCCACTACGAGCAGTACGTC. Translation gives CATSRGPEVHYEQYV. The chain recombines TRBV5-6 with TRBJ2-7; D possibly corresponds to TRBD1 (6 bases). Germline V gene lookup returns CDR1 SGHDT and CDR2 YYEEEE. The CDR3 length is 15 residues.

The V and J genes are TRBV14 and TRBJ1-2; the D gene is possibly TRBD1 (5 bases). This CDR3 has 15 residues. The germline V gene has CDR1 SGHDN and CDR2 FVKESK. Trimming removed 2 bases from V and 4 bases from J, with 14 bases in between. The CDR3 spells CASSQQTEVGYGYTF. CDR3 DNA sequence: TGTGCCAGCAGCCAACAGACAGAGGTTGGCTATGGCTACACCTTC.

This CDR3 is CASSLRGRGTNQPQHF. The CDR3 DNA is TGTGCCAGCAGCTTGAGGGGCAGGGGGACAAATCAGCCCCAGCATTTT. The rearrangement joins TRBV5-6 to TRBJ1-5, with TRBD1 matching over 7 bases. V lost 1 base and J lost 4; bases outside the gene matches: 8. Germline lookup yields CDR1 SGHDT and CDR2 YYEEEE. This CDR3 region has 16 residues.

The CDR3 reads CASSNGHSQETQYF. The CDR3 nucleotides read TGTGCCAGTAGTAACGGACATAGCCAAGAGACCCAGTACTTC. V usage is TRBV19 and J usage is TRBJ2-5; maybe TRBD1 (5 bases). The CDR3 consists of 14 residues. In germline, CDR1 is LNHDA, CDR2 SQIVND (reference sequence). Trimming removed 4 bases at V and 1 base at J, with 10 bases between.

The rearrangement joins TRBV4-3 to TRBJ1-1; TRBD1 is a possible D gene (5 bases). The CDR3 length is 17 residues. The V end was cut by 1 base, the J end by 5 bases, with 20 bases between. The V gene's germline CDR1 is LGHNA and CDR2 YSLEER. CDR3 residues: CASSQGASSDSGTEAFF. CDR3 in DNA: TGCGCCAGCAGCCAAGGAGCCAGCAGCGACAGTGGGACTGAAGCTTTCTTT.